These 26 T cell receptor beta chains came from one sample sequenced in a study of blood T cell repertoires in COVID-19. Produced via immunoSEQ multiplex PCR; TCRdb's table is partial and in-frame only. The repertoire consists of tens of thousands of clones, with 80% to 90% occurring once and the leading ten covering 15% to 20%. Sequenced: peripheral blood. The receptor source for this set is a woman aged 55-75 years with acute or convalescent COVID-19.

The chain employs TRBV5-1 and TRBJ1-4, with 9 positions matching TRBD1. The J segment lost 0 bases and the V segment lost 1 base, leaving 4 bases of the junction unmatched. This CDR3 is built from 17 residues. Germline CDR1 SGHRS, CDR2 YFSETQ. The CDR3 coding sequence is TGCGCCAGCAGCTTGAACAGGGGGCCTGCAACTAATGAAAAACTGTTTTTT. Translating it yields CASSLNRGPATNEKLFF.

This clone has just a few counts. The rearrangement uses TRBV3-1 (or the pseudogene TRBV3-2) and TRBJ2-5; possible D gene TRBD1, 5 bases. In germline, CDR1 is LGHDT, CDR2 YNNKEL (reference sequence). The CDR3 runs to 14 residues. Trimming removed 7 bases from V and 2 bases from J, with 14 bases in between. The CDR3 sequence is CASNLRAEQETQYF. Written as DNA, the CDR3 is TGTGCCAGCAACCTCAGGGCGGAACAAGAGACCCAGTACTTC.

The V call is TRBV30, the J call TRBJ2-1; D may be TRBD1 (5 bases). The V gene's germline CDR1 is GTSNPN and CDR2 SVGIG (reference sequence). Trimming pared 4 bases from V and 3 bases from J, leaving 16 bases between. The CDR3 is made up of 15 amino acids. CDR3 loop: CAWIPRGAYYNEQFF. CDR3 DNA: TGTGCCTGGATCCCCCGTGGGGCCTACTACAATGAGCAGTTCTTC. The variable domain in full, completed from reference TRBV30 and TRBJ2-1, reads SQTIHQWPATLVQPVGSPLSLECTVEGTSNPNLYWYRQAAGRGLQLLFYSVGIGQISSEVPQNLSASRPQDRQFILSSKKLLLSDSGFYLCAWIPRGAYYNEQFFGPGTRLTVL.

The chain uses TRBV6-6 and TRBJ1-2; tentatively, D is TRBD1 (5 bases). The CDR3 is 13 amino acids. CDR1 is MNHNY, CDR2 SVGAGI, per germline (reference sequence). Deletions cut 6 bases from V and 1 base from J, with 9 bases between. The CDR3 region is CASSQTGNYGYTF. CDR3 DNA: TGTGCCAGCAGCCAAACAGGTAACTATGGCTACACCTTC.

The V call is TRBV30, the J call TRBJ1-5; D gene unclear. V was cut by 2 bases and J by 7 bases, with 15 bases left in between. This CDR3 comprises 14 residues. Germline CDR1 GTSNPN, CDR2 SVGIG (reference sequence). This CDR3 is CAWSTAGLEQPQHF. The CDR3 nucleotides read TGTGCCTGGAGTACGGCAGGCCTCGAACAGCCCCAGCATTTT. Full variable domain (outside the CDR3, taken from reference TRBV30 and TRBJ1-5): SQTIHQWPATLVQPVGSPLSLECTVEGTSNPNLYWYRQAAGRGLQLLFYSVGIGQISSEVPQNLSASRPQDRQFILSSKKLLLSDSGFYLCAWSTAGLEQPQHFGDGTRLSIL.

This chain links TRBV5-1 with TRBJ1-1; 7 bases map to TRBD1. CDR1 is SGHRS and CDR2 is YFSETQ in the germline V gene. The CDR3 covers 17 residues. V shed 0 bases and J 3 bases; nucleotides not matched to a gene: 11. The chain's CDR3 is CASSLEVGGPRDTEAFF. CDR3 DNA sequence: TGCGCCAGCAGCTTGGAGGTAGGGGGCCCGAGGGACACTGAAGCTTTCTTT.

This chain's CDR3 is CASSSPTGVEQFF. The CDR3 bases are TGCGCCAGCAGCTCCCCTACCGGGGTTGAGCAGTTCTTC. This chain connects TRBV5-1 to TRBJ2-1, with a possible D match to TRBD2 (5 bases). Germline CDR1 and CDR2: SGHRS and YFSETQ. This CDR3 contains 13 residues. Trimming took off 3 bases at V and 9 bases at J, with 13 bases between the two ends.

The chain has TRBV6-5 and TRBJ2-6; tentatively, D is TRBD1 (5 bases). In germline, CDR1 is MNHEY, CDR2 SVGAGI. V lost 4 bases and J 8 bases, leaving 9 bases between the germline ends. This CDR3 is built from 13 residues. The CDR3 loop reads CASSLQGTNVLTF. The CDR3 nucleotides read TGTGCCAGCAGTTTGCAGGGCACCAACGTCCTGACTTTC.

This clone is a singleton in its sample. The chain joins TRBV9 to TRBJ1-6; the match to TRBD1 covers 8 bases. CDR3 length: 13 amino acids. The junction had 3 bases not matched to a gene; V was cut back by 3 bases and J by 10 bases. The germline V gene encodes CDR1 SGDLS and CDR2 YYNGEE. CDR3 protein: CASSADRGSPLHF. CDR3 in DNA: TGTGCCAGCAGCGCCGACAGGGGCTCACCCCTCCACTTT. Combining the CDR3 with reference TRBV9 and TRBJ1-6 gives the whole variable domain DSGVTQTPKHLITATGQRVTLRCSPRSGDLSVYWYQQSLDQGLQFLIQYYNGEERAKGNILERFSAQQFPDLHSELNLSSLELGDSALYFCASSADRGSPLHFGNGTRLTVT.

CDR3 DNA sequence: TGTGCCACAGGACAGGGCAATGAGCAGTTCTTC. Translation: CATGQGNEQFF. The chain joins TRBV19 to TRBJ2-1, with 8 bases that match TRBD1. The CDR3 contains 11 residues. V shed 10 bases, J shed 6 bases, and the junction held 2 bases outside the gene matches. The V gene's germline CDR1 is LNHDA and CDR2 SQIVND (reference sequence).

The table lists this clone with a count of one. The J gene is TRBJ1-1, the V gene TRBV7-9, with D perhaps matching TRBD1 (5 bases). The length of the CDR3 is 16 residues. Between the trimmed V and J ends, which lost 1 base and 1 base, there was a span of 13 bases. Germline V lookup: CDR1 SEHNR, CDR2 FQNEAQ (reference sequence). Here the CDR3 DNA reads TGTGCCAGCAGCTTAGGGAACCAGGGATGGAACACTGAAGCTTTCTTT. Its protein product is CASSLGNQGWNTEAFF.

This sequence joins TRBV5-4 and TRBJ1-1; D is perhaps TRBD1 (5 bases). In germline, CDR1 is SGHNT, CDR2 YYREEE (reference sequence). Trimming took off 2 bases at V and 1 base at J, with 15 bases between the two ends. The length of the CDR3 is 16 residues. CDR3 nucleotide sequence: TGTGCCAGCAGCTTTGGGGGGAGGGAGGGGAACACTGAAGCTTTCTTT. Translated: CASSFGGREGNTEAFF.

The chain joins TRBV18 to TRBJ2-3, with TRBD2 matching 9 bases. V lost 0 bases and J lost 1; bases outside the gene matches: 5. Germline values: CDR1 KGHSH, CDR2 LQKENI. The CDR3 sequence is 17 residues long. CDR3 sequence (DNA): TGTGCCAGCTCACCACCGGGGACTAGCAGAGGCACAGATACGCAGTATTTT. Translation: CASSPPGTSRGTDTQYF.

V is TRBV6-5 and J is TRBJ1-2; the D is unclear. The CDR3 runs 13 residues. Germline-derived CDR1 and CDR2 are MNHEY and SVGAGI. Trimming left V 10 bases short and J 0 bases short, with 12 bases between. The CDR3, as DNA: TGTGCCACCCAGATGGGAGCTAACTATGGCTACACCTTC. This encodes CATQMGANYGYTF.

The rearrangement uses TRBV19 and TRBJ2-1, with TRBD1 matching over 8 bases. CDR3 length: 15 amino acids. The germline gives CDR1 LNHDA, CDR2 SQIVND (reference sequence). The J segment lost 1 base and the V segment lost 6 bases, leaving 5 bases of the junction unmatched. The CDR3 region has the DNA TGTGCCAGTAGCAATACAGGGGGATCCTACAATGAGCAGTTCTTC. This sequence encodes CASSNTGGSYNEQFF.

The J gene is TRBJ2-7, the V gene TRBV6-2 or TRBV6-3; 14 positions match TRBD2. The V segment lost 2 bases and the J segment 3 bases; nucleotides outside the gene matches: 3. The CDR3 is 16 residues long. Germline loops: CDR1 MNHEY, CDR2 SVGEGT. The CDR3 DNA is TGTGCCAGCAGTTACCCTGGGACTAGCGGGGGCTACGAGCAGTACTTC. It codes for CASSYPGTSGGYEQYF.

The genes are TRBV14 and TRBJ1-6, with 7 bases lining up with TRBD1. CDR1 and CDR2 (germline): SGHDN, FVKESK. This CDR3 region has 17 residues. J was trimmed by 4 bases and V by 4 bases; bases with no gene match: 10. For the CDR3, the DNA is TGTGCCAGCAGCCTTCTGCCCAGGGGGATTTATAATTCACCCCTCCACTTT. As protein: CASSLLPRGIYNSPLHF.

The chain links TRBV6-5 to TRBJ2-1; no clear D gene. Trimming took off 5 bases at V and 0 bases at J, with 11 bases between the two ends. In germline, CDR1 is MNHEY, CDR2 SVGAGI. The CDR3 spans 15 residues. The CDR3 loop reads CASSLSPSSYNEQFF. In DNA, the CDR3 is TGTGCCAGCAGTCTTAGCCCCAGCTCCTACAATGAGCAGTTCTTC.

V is TRBV5-6 and J is TRBJ2-5; possible D gene TRBD1, 6 bases. Per germline, CDR1 SGHDT and CDR2 YYEEEE. The CDR3 spans 15 residues. V shed 6 bases and J shed 2 bases, with 17 bases lying between them. In DNA form, the CDR3 reads TGTGCCAGCAATCCCAGGGGCTCTTTTCAAGAGACCCAGTACTTC. Protein: CASNPRGSFQETQYF.

This clone was seen a handful of times. The chain uses TRBV19 and TRBJ1-5, with D maybe TRBD1 (5 bases). CDR1 is LNHDA, CDR2 SQIVND, per germline (reference sequence). The CDR3 runs 12 residues. V was cut by 5 bases and J by 11 bases, with 13 bases left in between. The CDR3 coding sequence is TGTGCCAGTAGTCCCTCGCAAGGGGCCCAGCATTTT. Amino acids: CASSPSQGAQHF.

The genes are TRBV5-1 and TRBJ1-2; 8 nucleotides align to TRBD1. Germline-derived CDR1 and CDR2 are SGHRS and YFSETQ. V shed 4 bases and J 5 bases; nucleotides not matched to a gene: 7. CDR3 length: 14 residues. The CDR3: CASSPTGDEYGYTF. CDR3 nucleotide sequence: TGCGCCAGCAGCCCGACAGGGGACGAGTATGGCTACACCTTC.

This chain uses TRBV12-3 or TRBV12-4 with TRBJ1-6, with D perhaps matching TRBD1 (6 bases). CDR3 length: 13 residues. The ends were cut back, 1 base at V and 10 bases at J, with 8 bases in the middle. This chain's CDR3 is CASSLDRDSPLHF. The CDR3 DNA follows: TGTGCCAGCAGTTTAGACAGGGACTCACCCCTCCACTTT.

The genes are TRBV30 and TRBJ2-3; D gene unclear. The CDR3 has 11 amino acids. Trimming shortened V by 7 bases and J by 5 bases, and 10 bases separated the two germline ends. CDR1 GTSNPN and CDR2 SVGIG come from the germline V gene (reference sequence). The CDR3 is CALASQDTQYF. CDR3 DNA sequence: TGTGCCTTAGCCAGTCAAGATACGCAGTATTTT.

This chain links TRBV27 with TRBJ1-6, with TRBD1 matching 9 bases. This CDR3 has 14 amino acids. The germline V gene has CDR1 MNHEY and CDR2 SMNVEV (reference sequence). V was pared by 3 bases and J by 10 bases, with 4 bases of the junction left unmatched. CDR3 in amino acids: CASSFGTGWSPLHF. In DNA form, the CDR3 reads TGTGCCAGCAGTTTTGGGACAGGGTGGTCACCCCTCCACTTT.

V is TRBV10-2 and J is TRBJ2-1, with a tentative D call TRBD1 (5 bases). Germline V CDR1 and CDR2: WSHSY, SAAADI. The CDR3 runs to 13 residues. Trimming shortened V by 6 bases and J by 4 bases, and 10 bases separated the two germline ends. The CDR3 protein is CASREQEYNEQFF. The CDR3 DNA follows: TGCGCCAGCAGAGAACAGGAATACAATGAGCAGTTCTTC.

V usage is TRBV7-2 and J usage is TRBJ2-3, with 7 bases that match TRBD2. The length of the CDR3 is 15 residues. V lost 3 bases and J lost 0; bases outside the gene matches: 3. CDR1 SGHTA and CDR2 FQGNSA come from the germline V gene. CDR3 nucleotides: TGTGCCAGCAGCTTGCTAGCGGATAGCACAGATACGCAGTATTTT. Translation: CASSLLADSTDTQYF.